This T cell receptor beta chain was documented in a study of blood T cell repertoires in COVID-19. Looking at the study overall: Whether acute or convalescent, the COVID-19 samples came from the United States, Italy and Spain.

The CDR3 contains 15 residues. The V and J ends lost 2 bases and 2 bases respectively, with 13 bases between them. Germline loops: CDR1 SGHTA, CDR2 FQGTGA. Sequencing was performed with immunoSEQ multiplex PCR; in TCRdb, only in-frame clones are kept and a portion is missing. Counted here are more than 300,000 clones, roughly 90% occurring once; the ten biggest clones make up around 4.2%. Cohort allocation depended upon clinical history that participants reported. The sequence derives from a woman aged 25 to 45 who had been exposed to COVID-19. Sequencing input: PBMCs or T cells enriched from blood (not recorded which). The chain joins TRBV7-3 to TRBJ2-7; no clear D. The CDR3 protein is CASSLEWAGPYEQYF. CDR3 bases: TGTGCCAGCAGCTTAGAGTGGGCAGGTCCCTACGAGCAGTACTTC.